This T cell receptor (beta chain) was captured in a study of molecular identifiers for immune sequencing clone quantification. Findings and limits, study-wide: Jurkat TCR RNA from one cell was spiked into some 1 million naive cells, and it was reportedly detectable there.

J gave up 2 bases and V 2 bases, and 7 bases lay outside the gene matches. Germline CDR1 MNHEY, CDR2 SVGAGI. The CDR3 is 16 residues long. There are a few counts of this clonotype. Its antigen is currently unknown. Libraries for naive CD8 T cells, which were made from approximately 22,000 to 940,000 sorted cells, drew on 10%, 30% or 50% of the RNA. It was with previously described methods and listed TCR primers that bulk TCR libraries were made. TCRdb analysed the PCR reads with MiXCR anew, one entry per CDR3 protein. The sample includes about half a million distinct CDR3 sequences, around a fifth of them seen just once.

Material: naive CD8+ T cells from blood, with Jurkat cell RNA spiked in. Subset of the sample: FACS-sorted CD8+CD4-CCR7+CD45RA+ naive T cells. The source is a human donor in good health. Some libraries in this study had Jurkat cell RNA spiked in. The chain couples TRBV6-5 to TRBJ2-7; 9 bases line up with TRBD1. The CDR3 nucleotides read TGTGCCAGCAGTTACCCGAGACAGGGGGGGGCCTACGAGCAGTACTTC. As protein: CASSYPRQGGAYEQYF.